One sample yielded the 28 T cell receptor beta chains listed below, sequenced in a study of T cell clonality in common variable immunodeficiency. The assay was immunoSEQ multiplex PCR, and TCRdb's table has in-frame clones only and misses some. The profile covers approximately 81,000 clones, none occurring a single time. Sequencing input: peripheral blood mononuclear cells. The receptors were gathered from a person aged 18 to 69 in good health.

This clone was recorded at least ten times. The missing CDR3 end, 3 residues past where the read stops, is filled in from the germline J gene. The rearrangement joins TRBV7-6 to TRBJ2-7; weak D call: TRBD1 (6 bases). Per the germline V gene, CDR1 is SGHVS and CDR2 is FNYEAQ. The V end was cut by 8 bases, the J end by 2 bases, with 16 bases between. The CDR3 loop spans 14 amino acids. The part of the CDR3 DNA that was read is TGTGCCAGCGGGCAGGGGCGAAATACCTACGAG. Encoded protein: CASGQGRNTYE. Given in full, the CDR3 is CASGQGRNTYEQYF.

A few counts support this clone. CDR3 in amino acids: CASSRPGQGFNEQFF. CDR3 bases read: TGTGCCAGCAGTCGACCGGGACAGGGCTTCAATGAG. V is TRBV7-2 and J is TRBJ2-1, with 9 bases matching TRBD1. The read stops 3 residues short of the end of the CDR3; the missing end is completed from the germline J gene. Germline CDR1 SGHTA, CDR2 FQGNSA. This CDR3 is 15 amino acids long. V gave up 6 bases and J gave up 6 bases; unmatched junction bases: 9.

At least ten counts were recorded for this clone. The observed sequence ends 3 residues before the CDR3 terminus, with the missing tail filled in from the germline J gene. This chain joins TRBV19 and TRBJ2-3; TRBD2 is a possible D gene (5 bases). V was cut by 0 bases and J by 4 bases, with 11 bases left in between. Looked up from germline, CDR1 is LNHDA and CDR2 is SQIVND (reference sequence). The length of the CDR3 is 15 residues. The part of the CDR3 DNA that was read is TGTGCCAGTAGTATAGACCGGGGAGACCCAGATACG. It codes for CASSIDRGDPDT. The complete CDR3 protein is CASSIDRGDPDTQYF.

This clone has ten or more counts. The CDR3 DNA, read in part, is TGTGCCAGTACCCAGGGGGCCATAGCGGGAGAAGTCAAAAACATT. Translation gives CASTQGAIAGEVKNI. The complete CDR3 sequence is CASTQGAIAGEVKNIQYF. The chain uses TRBV19 and TRBJ2-4, with D maybe TRBD2 (9 bases). The CDR3 goes on 3 residues after the read ends, and that part is filled in from the germline J gene. This CDR3 has 18 amino acids. Germline V CDR1 and CDR2: LNHDA, SQIVND (reference sequence). Trimming removed 7 bases at V and 3 bases at J, with 25 bases between.

This clone was seen ten or more times. The missing CDR3 end, 3 residues past where the read stops, is filled in from the germline J gene. J is TRBJ2-7 and V is TRBV6-1; 11 nucleotides match TRBD1. This CDR3 has 15 amino acids. Germline values: CDR1 MNHNS, CDR2 SASEGT. The V segment lost 0 bases and the J segment 3 bases; nucleotides outside the gene matches: 1. CDR3 amino acids: CASSEAGTGGYEQYF. The part of the CDR3 DNA that was read is TGTGCCAGCAGTGAAGCCGGGACAGGGGGCTACGAG.

Of note for this clone: Coverage ceases 3 residues before the CDR3 finishes, and the germline J gene fills in the end. The chain couples TRBV11-3 to TRBJ2-2; either TRBD1 or TRBD2 may supply D (5 bases each). Germline CDR1 reads SGHNT; CDR2 reads YENEEA. The CDR3 sequence is 15 residues long. V was pared by 5 bases and J by 7 bases, with 17 bases between. Incomplete CDR3 DNA: TGTGCCAGCAGCCTCTCAGGGTTAGAGGGCGGGGAG. It translates to CASSLSGLEGGE. The complete CDR3 reads CASSLSGLEGGELFF.

This clone came up many times. The DNA ends 3 residues before the CDR3 does, and the rest of the CDR3 is filled in from the germline J gene. V usage is TRBV11-1 and J usage is TRBJ1-2, with 8 positions matching TRBD1. The length of the CDR3 is 13 residues. From germline, CDR1 is SGHAT and CDR2 FQDESV (reference sequence). V was pared by 3 bases and J by 4 bases, with 1 base of the junction left unmatched. CDR3 region: CASSLDRVYGYTF. The sequenced CDR3 bases are TGTGCCAGCAGCTTGGACAGGGTCTATGGC.

This clone was observed at least ten times. The missing CDR3 end, 3 residues past where the read stops, is filled in from the germline J gene. This sequence joins TRBV12-5 and TRBJ2-5, with TRBD1 identical over 12 bases. Trimming at V came to 4 bases and at J to 5 bases, leaving 8 bases not matched to a gene. The CDR3 has 16 amino acids. Germline V lookup: CDR1 LGHNT, CDR2 FRNRAP. The CDR3 DNA, read in part, is TGTGCTAGTGGTTCTCCCGGGACAGGGGGCCGTGAGACC. Its translation: CASGSPGTGGRET. In full, the CDR3 is CASGSPGTGGRETQYF. The variable domain in full, completed from reference TRBV12-5 and TRBJ2-5, reads DARVTQTPRHKVTEMGQEVTMRCQPILGHNTVFWYRQTMMQGLELLAYFRNRAPLDDSGMPKDRFSAEMPDATLATLKIQPSEPRDSAVYFCASGSPGTGGRETQYFGPGTRLLVL.

This clone was seen at least ten times. From the germline J gene comes the end of the CDR3, since the read stops 3 residues before it. The chain has TRBV20-1 and TRBJ1-2, with 7 bases aligning to TRBD1. Germline CDR1 reads DFQATT; CDR2 reads SNEGSKA (reference sequence). This CDR3 contains 16 residues. The part of the CDR3 DNA that was read is TGCAGTGCGCCGAACGCCCAGATAGGGGGCGTGAGGGGC. This gives the protein CSAPNAQIGGVRG. The entire CDR3 protein reads CSAPNAQIGGVRGYTF.

In its sample, this clone was seen many times. The CDR3 extends 3 residues past the end of the read, so its final part is completed from the germline J gene. The chain recombines TRBV7-2 with TRBJ2-5; 8 positions match TRBD1. The length of the CDR3 is 14 residues. Trimming took 4 bases from V and 7 from J; bases not matched to a gene: 8. Per the germline V gene, CDR1 is SGHTA and CDR2 is FQGNSA. CDR3 sequence: CASSWGQGTGTQYF. Partial CDR3 DNA: TGTGCCAGCAGCTGGGGGCAGGGGACAGGGACC. The complete variable domain, with remaining parts taken from reference TRBV7-2 and TRBJ2-5, reads GAGVSQSPSNKVTEKGKDVELRCDPISGHTALYWYRQSLGQGLEFLIYFQGNSAPDKSGLPSDRFSAERTGGSVSTLTIQRTQQEDSAVYLCASSWGQGTGTQYFGPGTRLLVL.

The sample holds many counts of this clone. The read ends 3 residues shy of where the CDR3 ends; the end is completed using the germline J gene. The rearrangement joins TRBV5-4 to TRBJ2-1; no clear D. In germline, CDR1 is SGHNT, CDR2 YYREEE (reference sequence). Deletions cut 1 base from V and 6 bases from J, with 11 bases between. This CDR3 has 14 residues. The CDR3 is CASSLYGSSNEQFF. The CDR3 DNA, read in part, is TGTGCCAGCAGCTTGTATGGTAGCTCCAATGAG.

This clone was found many times. The read gets to within 3 residues of the CDR3 end, and the germline J gene fills in the rest. This chain uses TRBV30 with TRBJ1-4; maybe TRBD1 (5 bases). V was clipped by 1 base and J by 8 bases, with 11 bases between them. Germline V CDR1 and CDR2: GTSNPN, SVGIG (reference sequence). This CDR3 is built from 13 residues. The CDR3: CAWSGRAEEKLFF. The DNA read from the CDR3 is TGTGCCTGGAGTGGCAGGGCTGAGGAAAAA.

In its sample, this clone was seen many times. The read ends 3 residues early relative to the CDR3; the germline J gene fills the gap. The V gene is TRBV5-1, the J gene TRBJ2-1; D gene unclear. V was pared by 0 bases and J by 2 bases, with 6 bases between. This CDR3 spans 14 amino acids. Germline-derived CDR1 and CDR2 are SGHRS and YFSETQ. This CDR3 reads CASSLADTYNEQFF. The CDR3 bases that were read are TGCGCCAGCAGCTTGGCTGACACCTACAATGAG.

There are many counts of this clone. The CDR3 is CASSPSDKGDYGYTF. The sequenced CDR3 bases are TGTGCCAGCAGTCCGTCGGACAAGGGGGACTATGGC. V is TRBV6-2 or TRBV6-3 and J is TRBJ1-2; tentative D call: TRBD1 (6 bases). The CDR3 is cut off 3 residues early in the read; its end comes from the germline J gene. The germline gives CDR1 MNHEY, CDR2 SVGEGT. V lost 5 bases and J lost 3, with 16 bases in between. This CDR3 is 15 amino acids long.

This clone was counted ten times or more. Read sequence stops 3 residues before the CDR3 end, and the germline J gene provides the missing end. The V call is TRBV20-1, the J call TRBJ1-2, with 12 bases identical to TRBD1. Germline assignment: CDR1 DFQATT and CDR2 SNEGSKA (reference sequence). This CDR3 is 14 amino acids long. Incomplete CDR3 DNA: TGCAGTGCTGCCGGGACAGGGGGCGCCGAGGGC. Translating gives CSAAGTGGAEG. The complete CDR3 protein is CSAAGTGGAEGYTF.

Regarding this clone: The read ends 3 residues shy of where the CDR3 ends; the end is completed using the germline J gene. The chain couples TRBV7-2 to TRBJ2-7; D gene unclear. Germline V lookup: CDR1 SGHTA, CDR2 FQGNSA. Trimming took 4 bases from V and 2 from J, leaving 9 bases between them. The CDR3 totals 13 residues. The CDR3 loop is CASSWADPYEQYF. The sequenced CDR3 bases are TGTGCCAGCAGCTGGGCAGATCCCTACGAG.

This clone was observed at least ten times. Sequencing ends 3 residues short of the CDR3 end; the germline J gene provides the rest. This chain uses TRBV5-1 with TRBJ2-1, with D tentatively TRBD2 (5 bases). CDR3 length equals 16 residues. Germline V gene lookup returns CDR1 SGHRS and CDR2 YFSETQ. V was pared by 3 bases and J by 0 bases, with 13 bases between. CDR3 DNA, as far as it was read: TGCGCCAGCAGCTCCAGTGAAACTAGCTCCTACAATGAG. This translates into CASSSSETSSYNE. The entire CDR3 protein reads CASSSSETSSYNEQFF.

The table lists this clone with many counts. The CDR3 end falls 3 residues outside the read, so it is completed with the germline J gene. The V and J genes are TRBV7-8 and TRBJ2-3, with TRBD1 matching over 11 bases. The CDR3 totals 16 residues. The V gene's germline CDR1 is SGHVS and CDR2 FQNEAQ. The trim removed 5 bases at V and 8 bases at J, leaving 12 bases unmatched. The CDR3 reads CASSRGQGAVVLTQYF. The part of the CDR3 DNA that was read is TGTGCCAGCAGCAGAGGACAGGGGGCGGTTGTTCTTACG.

There are many counts of this clone. The read terminates 3 residues before the CDR3 end, so the remaining end is supplied by the germline J gene. J is TRBJ2-2 and V is TRBV20-1; TRBD2 matches at 8 bases. This CDR3 contains 16 residues. The J segment lost 4 bases and the V segment lost 0 bases, leaving 7 bases of the junction unmatched. Germline lookup yields CDR1 DFQATT and CDR2 SNEGSKA (reference sequence). The DNA read from the CDR3 is TGCAGTGCTAGAGACCCATGGCGGGAGGTCACCGGGGAG. The encoded protein is CSARDPWREVTGE. The full CDR3 protein reads CSARDPWREVTGELFF.

This clone was counted at least ten times. The read finishes 3 residues shy of the CDR3 end, and the germline J gene is used to complete it. The V and J genes are TRBV5-4 and TRBJ2-3; tentatively, D is TRBD2 (5 bases). Trimming took 2 bases from V and 1 from J, leaving 11 bases between them. The CDR3 consists of 15 residues. The germline V gene encodes CDR1 SGHNT and CDR2 YYREEE (reference sequence). CDR3 bases read: TGTGCCAGCAGCTTAGCGGAGCGCCGCACAGATACG. Translating gives CASSLAERRTDT. The entire CDR3 is CASSLAERRTDTQYF.

This clone has a count of ten or more. The CDR3 is cut off 3 residues early in the read; its end comes from the germline J gene. The gene calls are TRBV20-1 and TRBJ2-7; TRBD2 matches 12 bases. CDR1 and CDR2 from the germline V gene are DFQATT and SNEGSKA (reference sequence). Germline trimming cut 5 bases from V and 6 bases from J; bases unmatched to any gene: 20. The CDR3 has 18 amino acids. CDR3 sequence: CSAARGAMTSGSPGEQYF. The DNA read from the CDR3 is TGCAGTGCTGCCAGGGGTGCAATGACTAGCGGGAGCCCTGGCGAG.

This clone has at least ten counts. The read is 3 residues too short to cover the CDR3 end, so that end is filled in from the germline J gene. The chain couples TRBV5-1 to TRBJ1-1; D remains ambiguous. V was trimmed by 6 bases and J by 0 bases, leaving 12 bases between them. Germline V gene lookup returns CDR1 SGHRS and CDR2 YFSETQ. CDR3 size: 14 residues. CDR3 loop: CASTSADLNTEAFF. CDR3 bases read: TGCGCCAGCACCTCAGCAGACTTGAACACTGAA. Filled out from reference TRBV5-1 and TRBJ1-1, the complete variable domain reads KAGVTQTPRYLIKTRGQQVTLSCSPISGHRSVSWYQQTPGQGLQFLFEYFSETQRNKGNFPGRFSGRQFSNSRSEMNVSTLELGDSALYLCASTSADLNTEAFFGQGTRLTVV.

This clone was counted many times. The read gets to within 3 residues of the CDR3 end, and the germline J gene fills in the rest. The chain couples TRBV12-5 to TRBJ2-6, with D hard to call. The CDR3 consists of 14 residues. Germline CDR1 LGHNT, CDR2 FRNRAP. V gave up 7 bases and J gave up 0 bases, with 7 bases separating them. The CDR3 sequence: CASAQTSGANVLTF. The DNA read from the CDR3 is TGTGCTAGTGCACAGACCTCTGGGGCCAACGTC.

In this sample, this clone turned up many times. The covered CDR3 bases are TGTGCCAGCAGCTTGTCCCCAGCGTACGAAAAA. Residues: CASSLSPAYEK. The complete CDR3 protein is CASSLSPAYEKLFF. The chain recombines TRBV5-4 with TRBJ1-4; no reliable D call. Sequencing ends 3 residues short of the CDR3 end; the germline J gene provides the rest. Trimming pared 1 base from V and 8 bases from J, leaving 12 bases between. The CDR3 is 14 amino acids. Germline values: CDR1 SGHNT, CDR2 YYREEE (reference sequence).

This clone was picked up many times. The read falls 3 residues short of the CDR3 end, and the missing part is taken from the germline J gene. The chain couples TRBV7-2 to TRBJ2-7; D possibly uses TRBD1 or TRBD2 (5 bases each). The germline V and J ends were trimmed by 6 bases and 6 bases, with 18 bases remaining between them. CDR3 length: 14 residues. Germline loops: CDR1 SGHTA, CDR2 FQGNSA. CDR3 amino acids: CASSHRGEPSEQYF. The CDR3 DNA, read in part, is TGTGCCAGCAGTCATAGAGGGGAGCCAAGCGAG.

The sample holds many counts of this clone. Coverage ceases 3 residues before the CDR3 finishes, and the germline J gene fills in the end. The chain joins TRBV19 to TRBJ1-1; TRBD1 matches 7 bases. CDR1 and CDR2 (germline): LNHDA, SQIVND (reference sequence). This CDR3 region has 12 residues. CDR3 protein: CASSRTGAEAFF. CDR3 bases read: TGTGCCAGTAGTAGGACAGGAGCCGAA. The complete variable domain, with remaining parts taken from reference TRBV19 and TRBJ1-1, reads DGGITQSPKYLFRKEGQNVTLSCEQNLNHDAMYWYRQDPGQGLRLIYYSQIVNDFQKGDIAEGYSVSREKKESFPLTVTSAQKNPTAFYLCASSRTGAEAFFGQGTRLTVV.

This clone has at least ten counts. The CDR3 bases that were read are TGTGCCAGCAGTGAAAGGACAGGGACACTTAACAATGAG. It translates to CASSERTGTLNNE. The full-length CDR3 reads as CASSERTGTLNNEQFF. This chain links TRBV6-1 with TRBJ2-1; 8 positions agree with TRBD1. The read is 3 residues too short to cover the CDR3 end, so that end is filled in from the germline J gene. Germline V lookup: CDR1 MNHNS, CDR2 SASEGT. This CDR3 has 16 amino acids. Trimming removed 2 bases from V and 5 bases from J; junction bases left unmatched: 8.

The table lists this clone with many counts. The observed sequence ends 3 residues before the CDR3 terminus, with the missing tail filled in from the germline J gene. The chain carries TRBV6-2 or TRBV6-3 and TRBJ1-1, with D perhaps TRBD1 (5 bases). Trimming removed 6 bases from V and 6 bases from J, with 17 bases in between. The CDR3 consists of 14 residues. CDR1 is MNHEY, CDR2 SVGEGT, per germline. CDR3 protein: CASSYDGGLSEAFF. Partial CDR3 DNA: TGTGCCAGCAGCTACGACGGGGGACTCTCTGAA.